This T cell receptor beta chain was captured in a study of blood T cell repertoires in COVID-19. After removal of 4 bases from V and 7 bases from J, the junction contained 6 bases not matched to a gene. The CDR3 is 14 residues long. Per the germline V gene, CDR1 is SGDLS and CDR2 is YYNGEE. Data came from immunoSEQ multiplex PCR; TCRdb stores just in-frame clones and leaves some out. The profile shows under 95,000 clones, roughly nine tenths of them singletons. The receptor was derived from a man in his 60s with acute or convalescent COVID-19. Sequenced material: peripheral blood. V and J are TRBV9 and TRBJ2-1; 9 nucleotides align to TRBD1. CDR3: CASSLDGTGNEQFF. CDR3 nucleotide sequence: TGTGCCAGCAGCCTCGACGGGACAGGGAATGAGCAGTTCTTC.